Each of the 27 T cell receptor beta chains below was sequenced from the same sample in a study of OX40 agonist ivuxolimab in advanced cancers. This table comes from immunoSEQ multiplex PCR, and its TCRdb copy is limited to in-frame clones, with some not included. This sample yields more than 70,000 clones, of which approximately 94% are seen a single time; approximately 15% belongs to the top ten. The starting material was CD4+ or CD8+ T cells sorted from blood, obtained in a trial of the OX40 agonist ivuxolimab. The source is an adult with an advanced solid tumor such as melanoma, head and neck, liver or kidney cancer.

The chain employs TRBV7-9 and TRBJ2-7, with D hard to call. The CDR3 spans 12 residues. Germline CDR1 and CDR2: SEHNR and FQNEAQ (reference sequence). V lost 5 bases and J 2 bases, leaving 7 bases between the germline ends. CDR3 DNA: TGTGCCAGCAGCCTAGGGACCTACGAGCAGTACTTC. The encoded protein is CASSLGTYEQYF.

The V gene is TRBV5-1, the J gene TRBJ1-1; D not resolved. V lost 0 bases, J lost 2 bases, and 14 bases lay in between. The CDR3 is 16 residues long. Germline V gene sequence: CDR1 SGHRS, CDR2 YFSETQ. This CDR3 reads CASSLAAVATNTEAFF. In DNA form, the CDR3 reads TGCGCCAGCAGCTTGGCCGCGGTGGCAACCAACACTGAAGCTTTCTTT.

The rearrangement joins TRBV7-9 to TRBJ2-1, with D unclear. V lost 1 base and J 9 bases, leaving 10 bases between the germline ends. Germline CDR1 SEHNR, CDR2 FQNEAQ (reference sequence). This CDR3 has 13 amino acids. The CDR3 nucleotides read TGTGCCAGCAGCTTAGTGGTTTGGTTTGAGCAGTTCTTC. This sequence encodes CASSLVVWFEQFF. Together with reference TRBV7-9 and TRBJ2-1, the CDR3 gives the full variable domain: DTGVSQNPRHKITKRGQNVTFRCDPISEHNRLYWYRQTLGQGPEFLTYFQNEAQLEKSRLLSDRFSAERPKGSFSTLEIQRTEQGDSAMYLCASSLVVWFEQFFGPGTRLTVL.

This chain uses TRBV7-9 with TRBJ2-7; D gene uncertain. Germline V gene lookup returns CDR1 SEHNR and CDR2 FQNEAQ (reference sequence). V lost 1 base, J lost 5 bases, and 9 bases lay in between. This CDR3 is 13 amino acids long. The CDR3 region has the DNA TGTGCCAGCAGCTTAGGCTCCTTCGACGAGCAGTACTTC. It encodes CASSLGSFDEQYF.

This clone has just one count. The chain is built from TRBV28 and TRBJ1-4; 8 nucleotides line up with TRBD1. Per germline, CDR1 MDHEN and CDR2 SYDVKM. The CDR3 extends over 15 amino acids. V was pared by 6 bases and J by 6 bases, with 9 bases of the junction left unmatched. The DNA of the CDR3 is TGTGCCAGCAGGGATCAGGGGGCGGGGGATGAAAAACTGTTTTTT. Translated, it gives CASRDQGAGDEKLFF.

CDR3 nucleotide sequence: TGTGCCAGCAGTTGGACCAATGAGCAGTTCTTC. Translated: CASSWTNEQFF. The V and J genes are TRBV27 and TRBJ2-1; no firm D call. The CDR3 spans 11 residues. V was clipped by 4 bases and J by 6 bases, with 4 bases between them. CDR1 and CDR2 from the germline V gene are MNHEY and SMNVEV (reference sequence).

The chain combines TRBV13 with TRBJ2-7; D gene unclear. The CDR3 is 13 amino acids. Between the trimmed V and J ends, which lost 3 bases and 2 bases, there was a span of 8 bases. The germline CDR1 and CDR2 sequences are PRHDT and FYEKMQ (reference sequence). The CDR3 coding sequence is TGTGCCAGCAGCTTCCGGTATACCTACGAGCAGTACTTC. This codes for CASSFRYTYEQYF.

V is TRBV27 and J is TRBJ1-5; D is undetermined. V was clipped by 3 bases and J by 4 bases, with 13 bases between them. The CDR3 length is 15 residues. Germline V gives CDR1 MNHEY, CDR2 SMNVEV (reference sequence). This chain's CDR3 is CASSFKGTGNQPQHF. CDR3 DNA sequence: TGTGCCAGCAGTTTTAAGGGTACTGGAAATCAGCCCCAGCATTTT.

The rearrangement uses TRBV6-5 and TRBJ2-5; possibly TRBD1 for D (7 bases). CDR1 is MNHEY and CDR2 is SVGAGI in the germline V gene. This CDR3 is 13 amino acids long. V was trimmed by 8 bases and J by 3 bases, leaving 13 bases between them. The CDR3 spells CASGGDSKETQYF. CDR3 nucleotide sequence: TGTGCCAGCGGCGGGGACAGTAAAGAGACCCAGTACTTC.

V usage is TRBV7-9 and J usage is TRBJ1-4, with D possibly matching TRBD1 (6 bases). CDR1 is SEHNR, CDR2 FQNEAQ, per germline (reference sequence). V was cut by 1 base and J by 0 bases, with 6 bases left in between. The CDR3 covers 15 residues. In DNA, the CDR3 is TGTGCCAGCAGCTTAGGGACAGCAACTAATGAAAAACTGTTTTTT. As protein: CASSLGTATNEKLFF. The whole variable domain, filled in from reference TRBV7-9 and TRBJ1-4, reads DTGVSQNPRHKITKRGQNVTFRCDPISEHNRLYWYRQTLGQGPEFLTYFQNEAQLEKSRLLSDRFSAERPKGSFSTLEIQRTEQGDSAMYLCASSLGTATNEKLFFGSGTQLSVL.

CDR3 in amino acids: CSVETPGLVSIDTQYF. The CDR3 nucleotides are TGCAGCGTTGAAACCCCGGGACTAGTCAGTATAGATACGCAGTATTTT. The V gene is TRBV29-1, the J gene TRBJ2-3; 8 positions match TRBD2. The CDR3 runs 16 residues. The germline V gene encodes CDR1 SQVTM and CDR2 ANQGSEA. The V and J ends lost 2 bases and 5 bases, in that order; junction bases with no gene match: 12.

The J gene is TRBJ2-7, the V gene TRBV4-3; no definite D call. Per the germline V gene, CDR1 is LGHNA and CDR2 is YSLEER. The CDR3 runs 15 residues. Deletions cut 0 bases from V and 3 bases from J, with 12 bases between. The CDR3 reads CASSQEALPGYEQYF. The CDR3 bases are TGCGCCAGCAGCCAAGAGGCCCTCCCCGGCTACGAGCAGTACTTC.

The rearrangement joins TRBV19 to TRBJ2-1, with a weak D call TRBD2 (6 bases). CDR1 is LNHDA, CDR2 SQIVND, per germline (reference sequence). Trimming took 6 bases from V and 6 from J, leaving 6 bases between them. The CDR3 is 11 amino acids. The CDR3 DNA follows: TGTGCCAGTAGGGAGGGCAATGAGCAGTTCTTC. This codes for CASREGNEQFF.

The chain joins TRBV7-9 to TRBJ2-1; a weak D match, TRBD2 (6 bases). Looked up from germline, CDR1 is SEHNR and CDR2 is FQNEAQ (reference sequence). The length of the CDR3 is 13 residues. The V gene lost 3 bases and the J gene lost 6 bases, with 9 bases spanning the gap. CDR3 sequence reads: CASSLEGPNEQFF. The DNA of the CDR3 is TGTGCCAGCAGCTTGGAGGGCCCCAATGAGCAGTTCTTC.

The rearrangement uses TRBV7-7 and TRBJ2-2; TRBD1 matches 7 bases. The CDR3 totals 16 residues. V was clipped by 5 bases and J by 5 bases; unmatched bases: 11. Looked up from germline, CDR1 is SSHAT and CDR2 is FNYEAQ (reference sequence). This chain's CDR3 is CASSHDGQGETGELFF. CDR3 nucleotide sequence: TGTGCCAGCAGCCATGACGGCCAGGGGGAAACCGGGGAGCTGTTTTTT.

This clone was recorded only once. The chain uses TRBV7-9 and TRBJ2-7; D is uncertain. V was clipped by 5 bases and J by 7 bases, with 15 bases between them. Germline CDR1 SEHNR, CDR2 FQNEAQ (reference sequence). The CDR3 has 13 amino acids. The CDR3 loop reads CASSPTGRREQYF. CDR3 in DNA: TGTGCCAGCAGCCCCACGGGCCGTCGGGAGCAGTACTTC.

The chain is built from TRBV25-1 and TRBJ1-1; TRBD1 might be the D (5 bases). V dropped 8 bases and J dropped 5 bases, with 15 bases sitting between them. The CDR3 has 13 amino acids. Germline V gene lookup returns CDR1 MGHDK and CDR2 SYGVNS. The CDR3 loop is CASQPISGTEAFF. The DNA of the CDR3 is TGTGCCAGCCAGCCTATTTCAGGGACTGAAGCTTTCTTT.

This sequence joins TRBV21-1 and TRBJ2-7; the table gives TRBD2 as D, unverified against the DNA. TRBV21-1 is a pseudogene locus. The CDR3 length is 15 residues. CDR3 bases: TGTGCCAGCCCAATAGACGGGTTCCTTAGGTACGAGCAGTACTTC. Translating gives CASPIDGFLRYEQYF.

The rearrangement joins TRBV5-1 to TRBJ1-6, with D possibly TRBD1 on 6 matching bases. Germline V gene lookup returns CDR1 SGHRS and CDR2 YFSETQ. V was shortened by 0 bases and J by 7 bases, with 11 bases between the two germline ends. The CDR3 is 15 residues long. The CDR3 protein is CASSLGPDRNSPLHF. DNA for the CDR3: TGCGCCAGCAGCTTGGGTCCGGACAGAAATTCACCCCTCCACTTT.

The genes are TRBV6-1 and TRBJ2-5; D gene uncertain. Trimming stripped 0 bases from V and 3 bases from J, with 8 bases between. The length of the CDR3 is 14 residues. Looked up from germline, CDR1 is MNHNS and CDR2 is SASEGT. CDR3 sequence: CASSEALTEETQYF. For the CDR3, the DNA is TGTGCCAGCAGTGAAGCGCTGACGGAAGAGACCCAGTACTTC.

CDR3 sequence reads: CASSGTESYEQYF. The CDR3 nucleotides read TGTGCCAGCAGCGGGACAGAAAGCTACGAGCAGTACTTC. This chain uses TRBV9 with TRBJ2-7; tentatively, D is TRBD1 (6 bases). V was shortened by 3 bases and J by 3 bases, with 10 bases between the two germline ends. This CDR3 is built from 13 residues. Per the germline V gene, CDR1 is SGDLS and CDR2 is YYNGEE.

Comment on this clone: The germline gene is not matched at one end of the junction; a read error may be the cause. V gene TRBV7-9 combines with J gene TRBJ1-2; D ambiguous. In germline, CDR1 is SEHNR, CDR2 FQNEAQ (reference sequence). The CDR3 totals 18 residues. The CDR3 spells CASSLAFQHSNPNYGYTF. CDR3 DNA: TGTGCCAGCAGCCTAGCCTTTCAGCATTCGAATCCTAACTATGGCTACACCTTC.

The J gene is TRBJ2-3, the V gene TRBV5-6, with D tentatively TRBD2 (6 bases). V lost 5 bases, J lost 2 bases, and 15 bases lay in between. The CDR3 contains 15 residues. Per germline, CDR1 SGHDT and CDR2 YYEEEE. CDR3 DNA sequence: TGTGCCAGCAGTGGGGAGGACTTTTACACAGATACGCAGTATTTT. Its protein product is CASSGEDFYTDTQYF.

The V and J genes are TRBV11-2 and TRBJ2-3; D unresolved. The CDR3 sequence is 15 residues long. In germline, CDR1 is SGHAT, CDR2 FQNNGV. V was pared by 4 bases and J by 2 bases, with 13 bases between. The CDR3 reads CASSSEARPTDTQYF. In DNA form, the CDR3 reads TGTGCCAGCAGCTCCGAGGCGCGACCCACAGATACGCAGTATTTT.

The genes are TRBV27 and TRBJ1-1; D call uncertain. There are 15 residues in the CDR3. The V gene's germline CDR1 is MNHEY and CDR2 SMNVEV (reference sequence). The ends were cut back, 3 bases at V and 0 bases at J, with 11 bases in the middle. CDR3 nucleotide sequence: TGTGCCAGCAGTTTGCGAGGGAAACTGAACACTGAAGCTTTCTTT. As protein: CASSLRGKLNTEAFF.

This sequence joins TRBV10-3 and TRBJ1-1, with 10 bases that match TRBD1. Germline lookup yields CDR1 ENHRY and CDR2 SYGVKD. There are 16 residues in the CDR3. V lost 6 bases, J lost 3 bases, and 10 bases stayed unmatched. The DNA of the CDR3 is TGTGCCATCAGCCCTCCGGGACAGGGGACCTACACTGAAGCTTTCTTT. This codes for CAISPPGQGTYTEAFF.

This clone has just one count. V and J are TRBV19 and TRBJ1-2; no clear D gene. Looked up from germline, CDR1 is LNHDA and CDR2 is SQIVND (reference sequence). The length of the CDR3 is 11 residues. Trimming took off 6 bases at V and 8 bases at J, with 10 bases between the two ends. Here the CDR3 reads CASRKGGGYTF. The DNA for the CDR3 is TGTGCCAGTAGGAAGGGTGGGGGCTACACCTTC.